This TCR beta chain stems from a study of shared clonotypes between healthy human individuals (dated by TCRdb to the early 2020s). With respect to the entire study: The cohort comprised a couple of women and a few men aged 18 to 49 years. To increase sequencing depth and limit assay-specific biases, different laboratories used diverse techniques to prepare libraries and sequence TCR repertoires. Blood TCR repertoires of five healthy adults were deeply sequenced to estimate repertoire size and the extent of clonotype sharing between individuals. Leukapheresis yielded between about 0.9 and 8.9 billion PBMCs per donor.

With regard to this clone: Its antigen target is currently unknown. Base qualities are not recorded, but no much larger clone differs from it by a single base.

Using the deep immunoSEQ assay, multiplex PCR amplified TCR CDR3 regions from genomic DNA. Genomic DNA extracted from each cell subset was distributed evenly over all wells of several immunoSEQ 96-well plates, and each plate served as one replicate. For unsorted PBMC, around 300 ng of genomic DNA, equivalent to approximately 28,000 T cell genomes, went into each replicate PCR. Ten immunoSEQ deep assay plates were used to sequence unsorted PBMC genomic DNA. The purified libraries were quantified using a Qubit 3.0 fluorometer, sized with a Bioanalyzer 2100, and then quantified again using the KAPA Library Quantification kit. A separate single-read 150-cycle Illumina NextSeq 550 flow cell was used to sequence each immunoSEQ 96-well plate. The authors' analysis ran thus. Because only junctional sequences without quality scores were contained in the immunoSEQ output, filtering matching that applied to full-length reads could not be performed. Sequences were annotated with PyIR, a Python wrapper for IgBLAST v1.9, and V/J genes and CDR3 were assigned using IMGT germline references. Reads were filtered out if the reads had weak V/J assignments (E-value above 1e-6), no CDR3, stop codons, out-of-frame junctions, or ambiguous translated residues. A V3J clonotype was defined by an identical inferred V gene, J gene, and CDR3 amino acid sequence. The percentage overlap between two repertoires was calculated by dividing the number of shared unique clonotypes by the size of the smaller repertoire. RTK rarefaction, the Chao1 estimator, and Recon v2.1 estimates of unobserved clonotypes were used to assess repertoire richness. TCRdb retrieved this table from immuneACCESS and kept in-frame rearrangements only. Not all clones are present; in checked studies, unresolved V genes account for under half, and no reason is known for the remainder. V and J calls and clone size are those listed in that table; D and trimming were worked out from the DNA. The sample data list fewer than 550,000 clones, and 60% to 80% of these were observed just once. About 12% of the sample is held by the ten biggest clonotypes.

CDR1 SEHNR and CDR2 FQNEAQ were looked up in the germline V gene (reference sequence). V gives up 4 bases and J gives up 7 bases, and the segment between their germline ends measures 10 bases. The CDR3, from cysteine to phenylalanine, totals 12 residues. The retained sequence is limited to the CDR3, 36 bases, with the frame set at the first base. The donors were healthy, HIV-negative adults who had no recently reported acute infections or vaccinations. Every donor was a Caucasian adult residing in Nashville, Tennessee, USA. For unsorted samples, 75 million to 100 million PBMCs were counted and genomic DNA was extracted with the QIAamp DNA Blood Mini kit. Blood was collected by leukapheresis, and PBMCs were isolated by Ficoll-Histopaque density gradient centrifugation and then cryopreserved in liquid nitrogen vapor phase. General findings and caveats noted by the study authors: The genetic and exposure-history diversity represented was limited by the small number of donors. Only blood was sampled, and tissue TCR repertoires likely differ from those in blood. Based on pairwise subsampling, the degree of clonotype sharing among donors was expected to be affected by sequencing depth.

Sequences were obtained from PBMCs. This clonotype was obtained from a woman in her forties in good health. Some clones in this sample may be carry-over from other donors' samples. Recombination linked TRBV7-9 to TRBJ1-1; a weak D assignment points to TRBD1 (5 bases agree). The nucleotide sequence reads as follows: TGTGCCAGCAGCTCCAGACAGTTTGAAGCTTTCTTT. Its translation is CASSSRQFEAFF.